Below are 16 T cell receptor beta chains sequenced from a single sample in a study of blood T cell repertoires in COVID-19 (TCRdb year 2020). Library preparation was by the immunoSEQ multiplex PCR assay. This is the immuneACCESS table as TCRdb keeps it, with only in-frame sequences that have V and J called. A part of the clones is gone; compared with another copy, unresolved V genes explain less than half, and the rest is unexplained. This sample holds 100,000 to 150,000 clones; roughly 86% were observed only once. The ten largest make up about an eighth of the sample. Sequenced sample: peripheral blood. The origin of the receptors is a woman between 65 and 79 years old with COVID-19, enrolled during active disease.

The genes are TRBV27 and TRBJ2-2, with a possible D match to TRBD1 (6 bases). CDR3 length equals 15 residues. CDR1 and CDR2 from the germline V gene are MNHEY and SMNVEV (reference sequence). Trimming left V 2 bases short and J 1 base short, with 8 bases between. CDR3 amino acids: CASSLQTGNTGELFF. The CDR3, as DNA: TGTGCCAGCAGTTTACAGACAGGGAACACCGGGGAGCTGTTTTTT.

The rearrangement uses TRBV9 and TRBJ1-5; D is ambiguous. V was pared by 4 bases and J by 0 bases, with 11 bases between. Germline V lookup: CDR1 SGDLS, CDR2 YYNGEE. The CDR3 extends over 15 amino acids. The CDR3 region has the DNA TGTGCCAGCAGCCCTGGGCCGAATAGCAATCAGCCCCAGCATTTT. This codes for CASSPGPNSNQPQHF. Using reference TRBV9 and TRBJ1-5 for the parts outside the CDR3, the full variable domain is DSGVTQTPKHLITATGQRVTLRCSPRSGDLSVYWYQQSLDQGLQFLIQYYNGEERAKGNILERFSAQQFPDLHSELNLSSLELGDSALYFCASSPGPNSNQPQHFGDGTRLSIL.

The chain joins TRBV27 to TRBJ2-1; 9 bases fit TRBD2. This CDR3 is built from 15 residues. Losses at the gene ends were 2 bases for V and 4 bases for J; bases not matched to a gene: 3. Per the germline V gene, CDR1 is MNHEY and CDR2 is SMNVEV (reference sequence). The CDR3 region is CASSLRRGGYNEQFF. The DNA for the CDR3 is TGTGCCAGCAGTTTAAGGCGGGGGGGATACAATGAGCAGTTCTTC.

The chain combines TRBV5-5 with TRBJ1-5, with 8 bases lining up with TRBD1. Germline V lookup: CDR1 SGHKS, CDR2 YYEKEE (reference sequence). V shed 0 bases, J shed 2 bases, and the junction held 4 bases outside the gene matches. The CDR3 covers 16 residues. The CDR3 loop is CASSLVGQGGNQPQHF. The DNA for the CDR3 is TGTGCCAGCAGCTTGGTAGGACAGGGCGGCAATCAGCCCCAGCATTTT.

The CDR3 protein is CASSLGGTNEKLFF. CDR3 DNA sequence: TGCGCCAGCAGCTTAGGGGGCACTAATGAAAAACTGTTTTTT. V is TRBV5-1 and J is TRBJ1-4; 7 bases map to TRBD1. The CDR3 contains 14 residues. Germline V gives CDR1 SGHRS, CDR2 YFSETQ. Trimming at V came to 2 bases and at J to 2 bases, leaving 0 bases not matched to a gene.

This clone was recorded only once. The chain has TRBV4-2 and TRBJ2-6; D is unclear. Deletions cut 8 bases from V and 1 base from J, with 12 bases between. There are 15 residues in the CDR3. Germline V gene data show CDR1 as LGHNA and CDR2 as YNFKEQ. The CDR3 protein is CASSSRSSGANVLTF. The CDR3 coding sequence is TGTGCCAGCTCCTCGCGGTCTTCTGGGGCCAACGTCCTGACTTTC.

V is TRBV25-1 and J is TRBJ2-7; tentatively, D is TRBD2 (6 bases). The V gene lost 6 bases and the J gene lost 7 bases, with 28 bases spanning the gap. CDR1 MGHDK and CDR2 SYGVNS come from the germline V gene. This CDR3 region has 17 residues. CDR3 protein: CASSTGDWTPSRREQYF. CDR3 bases: TGTGCCAGCAGCACGGGAGACTGGACACCTTCACGGCGGGAGCAGTACTTC.

This chain uses TRBV7-9 with TRBJ1-2; maybe TRBD1 (6 bases). The V gene's germline CDR1 is SEHNR and CDR2 FQNEAQ (reference sequence). With 4 bases removed from V and 6 bases from J, the gap between germline ends came to 15 bases. This CDR3 spans 14 amino acids. CDR3 DNA: TGTGCCAGCAGCTCCCGGGGGGGCATTCATGGCTACACCTTC. Protein sequence: CASSSRGGIHGYTF.

This chain connects TRBV2 to TRBJ1-5, with 10 bases lining up with TRBD1. CDR3 size: 15 residues. V shed 4 bases, J shed 6 bases, and the junction held 6 bases outside the gene matches. Per germline, CDR1 SNHLY and CDR2 FYNNEI. CDR3 region: CASSGSTGGSQPQHF. CDR3 nucleotide sequence: TGTGCCAGCAGTGGATCGACAGGGGGCAGTCAGCCCCAGCATTTT. Full variable domain (rest looked up from reference TRBV2 and TRBJ1-5): EPEVTQTPSHQVTQMGQEVILRCVPISNHLYFYWYRQILGQKVEFLVSFYNNEISEKSEIFDDQFSVERPDGSNFTLKIRSTKLEDSAMYFCASSGSTGGSQPQHFGDGTRLSIL.

This clone was seen once. This chain links TRBV27 with TRBJ2-5; possibly TRBD1 for D (6 bases). Germline-derived CDR1 and CDR2 are MNHEY and SMNVEV (reference sequence). V shed 6 bases and J shed 7 bases, with 15 bases lying between them. This CDR3 is built from 13 residues. The CDR3 nucleotides read TGTGCCAGCAGAGAAACAGGGAGAGGGACCCAGTACTTC. This translates into CASRETGRGTQYF.

The gene calls are TRBV3-1 (or the pseudogene TRBV3-2) and TRBJ1-2; tentatively, D is TRBD1 (5 bases). This CDR3 is built from 13 residues. CDR1 and CDR2 (germline): LGHDT, YNNKEL (reference sequence). Trimming cost V 8 bases and J 2 bases, with 12 bases left between them. The CDR3 here is CASALQENYGYTF. Here the CDR3 DNA reads TGTGCCAGCGCGTTACAGGAGAACTATGGCTACACCTTC.

This clone was found a few times. The V and J genes are TRBV2 and TRBJ2-3, with TRBD2 matching over 13 bases. Germline V gives CDR1 SNHLY, CDR2 FYNNEI. After removal of 5 bases from V and 7 bases from J, the junction contained 6 bases not matched to a gene. CDR3 length: 15 residues. CDR3 nucleotides: TGTGCCAGCAGTCCGACTAGCGGGGGGCCAAATACGCAGTATTTT. This encodes CASSPTSGGPNTQYF.

The chain recombines TRBV6-5 with TRBJ1-4; 11 bases match TRBD1. After removal of 6 bases from V and 7 bases from J, the junction contained 7 bases not matched to a gene. Germline V lookup: CDR1 MNHEY, CDR2 SVGAGI. This CDR3 contains 15 residues. CDR3 protein: CASRRDRGFGEKLFF. In nucleotides, the CDR3 is TGTGCCAGCAGACGGGACAGGGGGTTTGGTGAAAAACTGTTTTTT.

This clone came up a few times. The chain couples TRBV2 to TRBJ2-5, with 12 bases identical to TRBD2. Germline V gene lookup returns CDR1 SNHLY and CDR2 FYNNEI. There are 14 residues in the CDR3. J gave up 5 bases and V 6 bases, and 4 bases lay outside the gene matches. This chain's CDR3 is CASRLAGGRETQYF. CDR3 bases: TGTGCCAGCAGGCTAGCGGGGGGGCGGGAGACCCAGTACTTC.

The rearrangement joins TRBV18 to TRBJ1-2; D gene ambiguous. Trimming shortened V by 3 bases and J by 0 bases, and 8 bases separated the two germline ends. The CDR3 contains 14 residues. CDR1 is KGHSH, CDR2 LQKENI, per germline. Here the CDR3 reads CASSPTHSNYGYTF. The CDR3 bases are TGTGCCAGCTCACCTACTCACTCTAACTATGGCTACACCTTC.

The chain is built from TRBV4-2 and TRBJ2-3; 8 bases line up with TRBD1. The J segment lost 5 bases and the V segment lost 4 bases, leaving 8 bases of the junction unmatched. The CDR3 extends over 15 amino acids. The V gene's germline CDR1 is LGHNA and CDR2 YNFKEQ. As DNA, the CDR3 is TGTGCCAGCAGCCCATCACACAGGGGGAGAGATACGCAGTATTTT. Translated, it gives CASSPSHRGRDTQYF.